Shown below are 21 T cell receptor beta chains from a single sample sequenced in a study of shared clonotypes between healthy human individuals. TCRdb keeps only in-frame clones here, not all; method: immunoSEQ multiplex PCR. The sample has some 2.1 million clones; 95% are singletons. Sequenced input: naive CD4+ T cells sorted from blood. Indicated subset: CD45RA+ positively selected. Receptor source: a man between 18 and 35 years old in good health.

CDR3 DNA sequence: TGTGCCAGTAGTGCGGGACAGCAGATTAATTCACCCCTCCACTTT. This sequence encodes CASSAGQQINSPLHF. This chain joins TRBV19 and TRBJ1-6; 7 bases agree with TRBD1. Trimming took 5 bases from V and 6 from J; bases not matched to a gene: 7. The CDR3 loop spans 15 amino acids. The V gene's germline CDR1 is LNHDA and CDR2 SQIVND (reference sequence).

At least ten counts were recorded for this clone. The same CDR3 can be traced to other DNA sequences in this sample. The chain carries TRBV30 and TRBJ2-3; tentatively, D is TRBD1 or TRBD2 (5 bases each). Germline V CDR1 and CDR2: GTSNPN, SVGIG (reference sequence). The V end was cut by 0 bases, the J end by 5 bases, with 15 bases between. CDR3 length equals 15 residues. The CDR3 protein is CAWSVGSPRGDTQYF. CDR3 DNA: TGTGCCTGGAGTGTAGGCAGCCCGAGGGGAGATACGCAGTATTTT.

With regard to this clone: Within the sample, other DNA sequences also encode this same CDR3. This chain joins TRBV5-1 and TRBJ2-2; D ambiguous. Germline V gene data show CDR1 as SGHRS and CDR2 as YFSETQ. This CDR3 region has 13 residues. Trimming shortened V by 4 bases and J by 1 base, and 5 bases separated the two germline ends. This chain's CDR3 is CASSGRNTGELFF. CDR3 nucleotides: TGCGCCAGCAGCGGACGGAACACCGGGGAGCTGTTTTTT.

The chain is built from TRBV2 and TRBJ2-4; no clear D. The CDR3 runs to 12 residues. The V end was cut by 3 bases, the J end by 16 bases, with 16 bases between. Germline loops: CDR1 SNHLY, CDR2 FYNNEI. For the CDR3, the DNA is TGTGCCAGCAGTGACGTGTTCAACGAAGCCTACTTC. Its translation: CASSDVFNEAYF.

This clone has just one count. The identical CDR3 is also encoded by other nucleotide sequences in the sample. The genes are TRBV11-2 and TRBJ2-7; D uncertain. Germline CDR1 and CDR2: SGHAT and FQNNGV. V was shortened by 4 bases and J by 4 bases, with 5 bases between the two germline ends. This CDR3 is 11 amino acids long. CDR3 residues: CASSSIYEQYF. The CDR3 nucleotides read TGTGCCAGCAGCTCCATTTACGAGCAGTACTTC.

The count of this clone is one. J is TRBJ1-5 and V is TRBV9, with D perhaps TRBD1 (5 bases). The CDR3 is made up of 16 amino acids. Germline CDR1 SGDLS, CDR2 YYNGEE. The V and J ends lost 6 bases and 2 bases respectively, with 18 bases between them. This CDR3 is CASNPQGGSRNQPQHF. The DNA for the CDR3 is TGTGCCAGCAATCCTCAGGGAGGCTCGCGCAATCAGCCCCAGCATTTT.

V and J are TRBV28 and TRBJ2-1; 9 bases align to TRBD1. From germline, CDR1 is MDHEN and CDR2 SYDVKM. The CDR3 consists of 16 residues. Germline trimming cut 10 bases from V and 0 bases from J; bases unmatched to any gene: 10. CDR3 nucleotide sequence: TGTGCCACCGCTGAAACAGGGGGCGTCTCCTACAATGAGCAGTTCTTC. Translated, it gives CATAETGGVSYNEQFF.

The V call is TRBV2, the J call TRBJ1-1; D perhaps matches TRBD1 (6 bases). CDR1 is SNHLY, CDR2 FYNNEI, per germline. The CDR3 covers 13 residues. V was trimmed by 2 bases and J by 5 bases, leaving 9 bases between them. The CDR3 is CASSERTATEAFF. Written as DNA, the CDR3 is TGTGCCAGCAGTGAAAGGACAGCAACTGAAGCTTTCTTT.

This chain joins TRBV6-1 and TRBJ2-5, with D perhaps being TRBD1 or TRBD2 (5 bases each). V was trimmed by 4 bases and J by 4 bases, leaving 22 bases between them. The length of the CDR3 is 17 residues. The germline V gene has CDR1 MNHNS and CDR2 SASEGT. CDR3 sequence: CASSVPSPVGVGETQYF. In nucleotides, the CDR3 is TGTGCCAGCAGTGTCCCGTCCCCGGTGGGGGTGGGAGAGACCCAGTACTTC.

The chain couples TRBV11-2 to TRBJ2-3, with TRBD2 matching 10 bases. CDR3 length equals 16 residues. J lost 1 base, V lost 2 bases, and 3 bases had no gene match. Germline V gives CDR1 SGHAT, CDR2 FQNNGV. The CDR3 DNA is TGTGCCAGCAGCTTACTCCTAGCGGGAGGCACAGATACGCAGTATTTT. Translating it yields CASSLLLAGGTDTQYF.

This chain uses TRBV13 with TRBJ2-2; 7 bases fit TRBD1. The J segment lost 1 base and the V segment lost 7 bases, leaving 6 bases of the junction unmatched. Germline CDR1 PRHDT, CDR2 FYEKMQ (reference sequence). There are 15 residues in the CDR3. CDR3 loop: CASTPGTENTGELFF. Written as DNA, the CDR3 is TGTGCCAGCACCCCAGGGACAGAGAACACCGGGGAGCTGTTTTTT.

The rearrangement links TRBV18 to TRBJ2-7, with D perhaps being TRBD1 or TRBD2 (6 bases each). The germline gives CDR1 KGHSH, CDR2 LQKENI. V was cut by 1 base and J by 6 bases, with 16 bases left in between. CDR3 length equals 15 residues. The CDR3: CASSPRGAVLSEQYF. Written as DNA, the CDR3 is TGTGCCAGCTCACCACGGGGGGCTGTCCTCTCCGAGCAGTACTTC.

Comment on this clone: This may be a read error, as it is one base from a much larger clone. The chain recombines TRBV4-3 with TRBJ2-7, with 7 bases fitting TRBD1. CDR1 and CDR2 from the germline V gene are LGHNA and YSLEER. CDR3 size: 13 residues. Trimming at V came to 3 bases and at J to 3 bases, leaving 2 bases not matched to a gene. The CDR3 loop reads CASSHRQGYEQYF. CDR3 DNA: TGCGCCAGCAGCCACCGACAGGGCTACGAGCAGTACTTC.

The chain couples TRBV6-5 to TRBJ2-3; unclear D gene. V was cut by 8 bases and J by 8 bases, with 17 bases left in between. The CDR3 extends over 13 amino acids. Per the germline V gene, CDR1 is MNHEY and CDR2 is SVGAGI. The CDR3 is CASSGVSRRTQYF. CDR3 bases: TGTGCCAGCTCGGGTGTGTCACGTCGTACGCAGTATTTT.

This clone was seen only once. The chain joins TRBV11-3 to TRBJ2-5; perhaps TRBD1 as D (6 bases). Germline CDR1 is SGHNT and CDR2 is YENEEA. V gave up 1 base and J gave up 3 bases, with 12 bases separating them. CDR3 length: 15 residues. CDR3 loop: CASSLGGQPKETQYF. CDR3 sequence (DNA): TGTGCCAGCAGCTTAGGTGGACAGCCCAAAGAGACCCAGTACTTC.

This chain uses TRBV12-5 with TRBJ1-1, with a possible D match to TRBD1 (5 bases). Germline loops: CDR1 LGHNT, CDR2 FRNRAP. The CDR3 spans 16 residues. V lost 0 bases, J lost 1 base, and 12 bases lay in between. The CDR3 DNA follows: TGTGCTAGTGGTTTGGTACTCGGAACAGGGAACACTGAAGCTTTCTTT. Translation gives CASGLVLGTGNTEAFF.

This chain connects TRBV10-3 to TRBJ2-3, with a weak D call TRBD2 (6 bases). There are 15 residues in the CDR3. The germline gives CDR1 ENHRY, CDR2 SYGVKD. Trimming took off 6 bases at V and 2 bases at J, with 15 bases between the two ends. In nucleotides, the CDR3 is TGTGCCATCAGGGAACGGGAGAAGTTCACAGATACGCAGTATTTT. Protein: CAIREREKFTDTQYF.

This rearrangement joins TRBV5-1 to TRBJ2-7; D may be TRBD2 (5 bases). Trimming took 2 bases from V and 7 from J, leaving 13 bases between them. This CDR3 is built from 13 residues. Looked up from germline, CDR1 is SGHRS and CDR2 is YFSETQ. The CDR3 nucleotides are TGCGCCAGCAGCTTTTTAGGTGGACTTGAGCAGTACTTC. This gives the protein CASSFLGGLEQYF. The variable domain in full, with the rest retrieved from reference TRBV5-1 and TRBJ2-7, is KAGVTQTPRYLIKTRGQQVTLSCSPISGHRSVSWYQQTPGQGLQFLFEYFSETQRNKGNFPGRFSGRQFSNSRSEMNVSTLELGDSALYLCASSFLGGLEQYFGPGTRLTVT.

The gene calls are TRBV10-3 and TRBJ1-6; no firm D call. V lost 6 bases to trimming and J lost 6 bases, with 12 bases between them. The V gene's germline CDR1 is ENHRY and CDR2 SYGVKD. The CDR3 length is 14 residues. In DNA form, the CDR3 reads TGTGCCATCAGCCGCGACATCGGTAATTCACCCCTCCACTTT. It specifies CAISRDIGNSPLHF.

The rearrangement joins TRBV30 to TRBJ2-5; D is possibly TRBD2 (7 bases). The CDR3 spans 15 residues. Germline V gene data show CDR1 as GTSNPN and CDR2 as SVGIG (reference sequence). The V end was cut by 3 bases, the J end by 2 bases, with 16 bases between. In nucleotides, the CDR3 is TGTGCCTGGAGCGCGGGGGCCGGGGCACAAGAGACCCAGTACTTC. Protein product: CAWSAGAGAQETQYF.

Here the CDR3 DNA reads TGTGCCATCAGCTCGGACAGGTTAGAGACCCAGTACTTC. Residues: CAISSDRLETQYF. This chain joins TRBV10-3 and TRBJ2-5, with 7 bases lining up with TRBD1. The CDR3 has 13 residues. Losses at the gene ends were 6 bases for V and 4 bases for J; bases not matched to a gene: 5. Germline V gene data show CDR1 as ENHRY and CDR2 as SYGVKD.